The 16 T cell receptor beta chains presented below share a single source sample, sequenced in a study of blood T cell repertoires in COVID-19 (dated by TCRdb to about 2020). Libraries were prepared through the immunoSEQ multiplex PCR assay. As stored in TCRdb, this immuneACCESS dataset retains in-frame rearrangements with V and J assigned. A fraction of the clones does not appear; measured against another copy, unresolved V genes explain less than half of the discrepancy, and the remainder lacks a known reason. The sample data list around 340,000 clones, and approximately 82% of these were observed just once. The top ten constitute approximately 3% of the sample. Material: peripheral blood. These receptors were obtained from a man aged 30 to 39 with active or convalescent COVID-19.

This clone is a singleton in its sample. This chain connects TRBV27 to TRBJ1-4; D perhaps matches TRBD1 (5 bases). The CDR3 sequence is 14 residues long. Trimming left V 4 bases short and J 7 bases short, with 13 bases between. Germline V gene sequence: CDR1 MNHEY, CDR2 SMNVEV (reference sequence). In DNA form, the CDR3 reads TGTGCCAGCAGTTCTCAGGGTGAGCCTGAAAAACTGTTTTTT. Translating gives CASSSQGEPEKLFF.

The chain links TRBV6-5 to TRBJ1-2; D uncertain. The length of the CDR3 is 15 residues. From germline, CDR1 is MNHEY and CDR2 SVGAGI. V was clipped by 7 bases and J by 0 bases, with 15 bases between them. In DNA, the CDR3 is TGTGCCAGCACCCCCCTGCGGGGAACTAACTATGGCTACACCTTC. This gives the protein CASTPLRGTNYGYTF.

The chain employs TRBV29-1 and TRBJ2-7, with 7 bases fitting TRBD1. The germline CDR1 and CDR2 sequences are SQVTM and ANQGSEA. The junction had 6 bases not matched to a gene; V was cut back by 6 bases and J by 1 base. This CDR3 is built from 13 residues. CDR3 sequence: CSVKRDRSYEQYF. The DNA of the CDR3 is TGCAGCGTGAAACGGGACAGATCCTACGAGCAGTACTTC.

The chain employs TRBV7-3 and TRBJ2-3; the D gene is possibly TRBD1 (6 bases). With 4 bases removed from V and 5 bases from J, the gap between germline ends came to 13 bases. This CDR3 spans 14 amino acids. Germline CDR1 is SGHTA and CDR2 is FQGTGA. The CDR3 here is CASSSQTGKDTQYF. Written as DNA, the CDR3 is TGTGCCAGCAGCTCCCAAACAGGGAAAGATACGCAGTATTTT. Full variable domain (rest looked up from reference TRBV7-3 and TRBJ2-3): GAGVSQTPSNKVTEKGKYVELRCDPISGHTALYWYRQSLGQGPEFLIYFQGTGAADDSGLPNDRFFAVRPEGSVSTLKIQRTERGDSAVYLCASSSQTGKDTQYFGPGTRLTVL.

The chain is built from TRBV13 and TRBJ2-7; either TRBD1 or TRBD2 may fit D (5 bases each). V lost 5 bases and J 1 base, leaving 12 bases between the germline ends. The germline V gene has CDR1 PRHDT and CDR2 FYEKMQ (reference sequence). The CDR3 is 14 amino acids. The CDR3 loop reads CASSLAGLSYEQYF. The CDR3 region has the DNA TGTGCCAGCAGCCTAGCAGGGTTATCCTACGAGCAGTACTTC. Full variable domain (rest looked up from reference TRBV13 and TRBJ2-7): AAGVIQSPRHLIKEKRETATLKCYPIPRHDTVYWYQQGPGQDPQFLISFYEKMQSDKGSIPDRFSAQQFSDYHSELNMSSLELGDSALYFCASSLAGLSYEQYFGPGTRLTVT.

The rearrangement uses TRBV7-2 and TRBJ1-1; D is ambiguous. Germline assignment: CDR1 SGHTA and CDR2 FQGNSA. CDR3 length equals 13 residues. With 1 base removed from V and 4 bases from J, the gap between germline ends came to 7 bases. The CDR3 DNA sequence: TGTGCCAGCAGCTTAGGAGGAGGCACTGAAGCTTTCTTT. This encodes CASSLGGGTEAFF.

The V gene is TRBV6-1, the J gene TRBJ2-3, with D maybe TRBD2 (5 bases). This CDR3 is 15 amino acids long. Per germline, CDR1 MNHNS and CDR2 SASEGT. The V end lost 2 bases, the J end lost 2 bases, and 11 bases lay between the germline ends. CDR3 DNA sequence: TGTGCCAGCAGTGAAAGAAGCGGAAACACAGATACGCAGTATTTT. This sequence encodes CASSERSGNTDTQYF.

The CDR3 spells CASSKDRGQRTGELFF. The CDR3, as DNA: TGTGCCAGTAGTAAAGACAGGGGGCAAAGAACCGGGGAGCTGTTTTTT. The chain is built from TRBV19 and TRBJ2-2, with 10 bases that match TRBD1. Germline-derived CDR1 and CDR2 are LNHDA and SQIVND (reference sequence). The V gene end was trimmed by 4 bases and the J gene end by 5 bases; junction bases not matched to a gene: 7. This CDR3 region has 16 residues.

This clone was picked up a small number of times. This sequence joins TRBV7-3 and TRBJ2-2, with 8 bases that match TRBD1. The CDR3 sequence is 16 residues long. CDR1 and CDR2 from the germline V gene are SGHTA and FQGTGA. The V and J ends lost 6 bases and 5 bases, in that order; junction bases with no gene match: 11. Here the CDR3 DNA reads TGTGCCAGCAGTCGCGACGGGACAGGTTATACCGGGGAGCTGTTTTTT. It codes for CASSRDGTGYTGELFF.

This chain joins TRBV13 and TRBJ2-1, with 8 bases fitting TRBD2. After removal of 5 bases from V and 2 bases from J, the junction contained 5 bases not matched to a gene. CDR1 PRHDT and CDR2 FYEKMQ come from the germline V gene (reference sequence). This CDR3 contains 15 residues. The DNA of the CDR3 is TGTGCCAGCAGCCGAGCGGGGGATACCTACAATGAGCAGTTCTTC. The encoded protein is CASSRAGDTYNEQFF.

The chain couples TRBV6-5 to TRBJ2-2; the match to TRBD1 covers 7 bases. J gave up 1 base and V 6 bases, and 5 bases lay outside the gene matches. CDR1 is MNHEY, CDR2 SVGAGI, per germline. This CDR3 region has 15 residues. The CDR3 coding sequence is TGTGCCAGCAGCGGGACAGTGGGGAACACCGGGGAGCTGTTTTTT. Translated: CASSGTVGNTGELFF.

This clone has more than one count but fewer than ten. The chain is built from TRBV6-6 and TRBJ1-1, with 9 positions matching TRBD1. Germline V gives CDR1 MNHNY, CDR2 SVGAGI (reference sequence). V shed 5 bases, J shed 3 bases, and the junction held 10 bases outside the gene matches. CDR3 length: 16 amino acids. CDR3 nucleotide sequence: TGTGCCAGCAGTCTCTGGTCTGGGGACAGGGACACTGAAGCTTTCTTT. It is translated as CASSLWSGDRDTEAFF.

For the CDR3, the DNA is TGTGCCAGCAGCGCCACCGGACAGATACATTCACCCCTCCACTTT. Translation gives CASSATGQIHSPLHF. This chain uses TRBV7-2 with TRBJ1-6; possibly TRBD1 for D (6 bases). This CDR3 region has 15 residues. Germline V CDR1 and CDR2: SGHTA, FQGNSA. With 5 bases removed from V and 8 bases from J, the gap between germline ends came to 16 bases.

This clone was observed a few times. The rearrangement joins TRBV19 to TRBJ2-1; 7 bases align to TRBD2. In germline, CDR1 is LNHDA, CDR2 SQIVND (reference sequence). The CDR3 covers 15 residues. V shed 1 base, J shed 6 bases, and the junction held 6 bases outside the gene matches. CDR3: CASSIVAGEGNEQFF. CDR3 DNA sequence: TGTGCCAGTAGTATAGTTGCGGGAGAGGGCAATGAGCAGTTCTTC.

The rearrangement joins TRBV5-1 to TRBJ1-4, with 7 bases aligning to TRBD1. Trimming took 1 base from V and 0 from J; bases not matched to a gene: 9. This CDR3 spans 18 amino acids. In germline, CDR1 is SGHRS, CDR2 YFSETQ. The chain's CDR3 is CASSLPSGGRATNEKLFF. For the CDR3, the DNA is TGCGCCAGCAGCTTGCCGTCAGGGGGACGGGCAACTAATGAAAAACTGTTTTTT.

The chain uses TRBV5-6 and TRBJ2-2; tentatively, D is TRBD2 (7 bases). The germline V gene encodes CDR1 SGHDT and CDR2 YYEEEE. CDR3 size: 16 residues. V shed 6 bases and J shed 3 bases, with 18 bases lying between them. The CDR3 bases are TGTGCCAGCAACGGACGGGGGGCCGATGACACCGGGGAGCTGTTTTTT. This sequence encodes CASNGRGADDTGELFF.